This T cell receptor beta chain appears in the sequencing data of a study of cytomegalovirus exposure and HLA in healthy donors. Trimming cost V 2 bases and J 10 bases, with 12 bases left between them. The germline gives CDR1 GTSNPN, CDR2 SVGIG (reference sequence). This CDR3 contains 12 residues. The PCR ran on 60 Vbeta and 13 Jbeta primers. Some clones are missing from TCRdb's copy, which holds only in-frame ones; the method was immunoSEQ multiplex PCR. This repertoire includes approximately 210,000 clones. As regards this clone: The antigen is undetermined.

Study-wide findings and caveats: Certain indistinguishable V segments, among them TRBV6-2 and TRBV6-3, were excluded.

The chain joins TRBV30 to TRBJ2-1, with TRBD2 as a possible D gene (5 bases). The receptor comes from a woman under 40 in good health and CMV-seropositive. The material sequenced was PBMCs. The CDR3 DNA reads as TGTGCCTGGAGTCGCGGGTTAGGGGAGCAGTTCTTC. This translates into CAWSRGLGEQFF. Based on the CDR3 plus reference TRBV30 and TRBJ2-1, the full variable domain is SQTIHQWPATLVQPVGSPLSLECTVEGTSNPNLYWYRQAAGRGLQLLFYSVGIGQISSEVPQNLSASRPQDRQFILSSKKLLLSDSGFYLCAWSRGLGEQFFGPGTRLTVL.